Presented here are 8 T cell receptor beta chains from one specimen sequenced in a study of regulatory T cells in long-lasting Graves disease. Time point noted: newly diagnosed GD, antithyroid drugs for less than 3 months. From RNA extracted from PBMCs, the TCR library was made. Researchers made TCR beta libraries by using iRepertoire HTBI primers and running Arm-PCR on CDR3 regions. MiXCR, run by TCRdb on the multiplex PCR reads, gives a single entry per CDR3 protein. The data contain approximately 560,000 distinct CDR3 sequences, 15% to 20% of them singletons. These data also featured in a second study, about T cells in Graves' hyperthyroidism and ophthalmopathy.

The starting material was peripheral blood mononuclear cells (PBMCs), obtained at new diagnosis, from a patient treated with antithyroid drugs. These receptor sequences come from a man younger than 35 with Graves disease.

The rearrangement uses TRBV12-3 or TRBV12-4 and TRBJ1-3; D may be TRBD1 (6 bases). The CDR3 spans 16 residues. V lost 5 bases and J 0 bases, leaving 14 bases between the germline ends. This CDR3 is CASSNRVRSSGNTIYF. The CDR3 DNA is TGTGCCAGCAGTAACAGGGTGAGAAGCTCTGGAAACACCATATATTTT.

This clonotype has a count of ten or more. CDR3 sequence reads: CACSTGTAQYEQYF. The CDR3 region has the DNA TGCGCCTGCTCAACCGGGACAGCCCAATACGAGCAGTACTTC. This chain connects TRBV5-1 to TRBJ2-7, with 7 bases aligning to TRBD1. Germline CDR1 reads SGHRS; CDR2 reads YFSETQ. CDR3 length: 14 residues. V gave up 10 bases and J gave up 4 bases; unmatched junction bases: 14.

CDR3 sequence reads: CAWYVGDEAFF. The CDR3 nucleotides read TGTGCCTGGTACGTTGGGGATGAAGCTTTCTTT. The J gene is TRBJ1-1, the V gene TRBV30; the D is unclear. CDR1 is GTSNPN, CDR2 SVGIG, per germline (reference sequence). The CDR3 has 11 residues. Between the trimmed V and J ends, which lost 5 bases and 7 bases, there was a span of 11 bases. The complete variable domain, with remaining parts taken from reference TRBV30 and TRBJ1-1, reads SQTIHQWPATLVQPVGSPLSLECTVEGTSNPNLYWYRQAAGRGLQLLFYSVGIGQISSEVPQNLSASRPQDRQFILSSKKLLLSDSGFYLCAWYVGDEAFFGQGTRLTVV.

This clonotype was seen ten or more times. J is TRBJ1-1 and V is TRBV5-1, with 7 bases lining up with TRBD1. In germline, CDR1 is SGHRS, CDR2 YFSETQ. This CDR3 contains 17 residues. With 3 bases clipped from V and 0 bases from J, the junction kept 11 bases outside the gene matches. The CDR3 sequence: CASSYNYPGTVNTEAFF. The CDR3 nucleotides read TGCGCCAGCAGCTACAACTACCCCGGGACAGTGAACACTGAAGCTTTCTTT. Using reference TRBV5-1 and TRBJ1-1 for the parts outside the CDR3, the full variable domain is KAGVTQTPRYLIKTRGQQVTLSCSPISGHRSVSWYQQTPGQGLQFLFEYFSETQRNKGNFPGRFSGRQFSNSRSEMNVSTLELGDSALYLCASSYNYPGTVNTEAFFGQGTRLTVV.

This chain joins TRBV7-9 and TRBJ2-7; maybe TRBD2 (5 bases). This CDR3 region has 14 residues. The germline V gene has CDR1 SEHNR and CDR2 FQNEAQ (reference sequence). V was pared by 5 bases and J by 7 bases, with 18 bases between. The CDR3 spells CASSLLPDYNEQYF. For the CDR3, the DNA is TGTGCCAGCAGCCTCTTACCCGACTACAATGAGCAGTACTTC.

The V gene is TRBV7-2, the J gene TRBJ2-2; D gene unclear. Germline-derived CDR1 and CDR2 are SGHTA and FQGNSA. This CDR3 region has 15 residues. Deletions cut 3 bases from V and 6 bases from J, with 14 bases between. CDR3 amino acids: CASSFWTAVAGELFF. CDR3 nucleotides: TGTGCCAGCAGCTTTTGGACGGCCGTTGCCGGGGAGCTGTTTTTT.

This clonotype was counted at least ten times. It is unclear where the CDR3 begins or ends on the DNA, so no DNA is shown, and the CDR3 is as TCRdb lists it. The V gene is TRBV28, the J gene TRBJ2-7; TRBD2 is the table's D call and was not checked against the DNA. Including both end residues, the CDR3 is 15 amino acids long. From germline, CDR1 is MDHEN and CDR2 SYDVKM. The CDR3 spells CASSSSGGWNYEQYF.

CDR3 nucleotide sequence: TGTGCCAGCAGCGCTACAGAAAATCAGCCCCAGCATTTT. This gives the protein CASSATENQPQHF. The chain joins TRBV9 to TRBJ1-5, with D uncertain. The V gene lost 3 bases and the J gene lost 4 bases, with 8 bases spanning the gap. The CDR3 has 13 amino acids. Per germline, CDR1 SGDLS and CDR2 YYNGEE.